These 2 T cell receptor beta chains were sequenced from one sample in a study of radiotherapy plus CTLA-4 blockade in lung cancer. Clones were sequenced by immunoSEQ multiplex PCR, and TCRdb holds only the in-frame ones, with some missing. The repertoire consists of approximately 97,000 clones, with about four fifths occurring once and the leading ten covering roughly 0.84%. Sequenced material: peripheral blood, taken from a patient treated with radiotherapy plus ipilimumab. The source of these receptors is a human donor with non-small cell lung cancer who had stable disease on radiotherapy plus ipilimumab.

Comment on this clone: Other DNA sequences in the same sample also yield this CDR3. The chain combines TRBV28 with TRBJ2-7; maybe TRBD1 (5 bases). This CDR3 has 13 residues. The V end was cut by 6 bases, the J end by 0 bases, with 9 bases between. CDR1 is MDHEN and CDR2 is SYDVKM in the germline V gene. The DNA for the CDR3 is TGTGCCAGCAGCATAGACAGCTCCTACGAGCAGTACTTC. Its translation is CASSIDSSYEQYF. Using reference TRBV28 and TRBJ2-7 for the parts outside the CDR3, the full variable domain is DVKVTQSSRYLVKRTGEKVFLECVQDMDHENMFWYRQDPGLGLRLIYFSYDVKMKEKGDIPEGYSVSREKKERFSLILESASTNQTSMYLCASSIDSSYEQYFGPGTRLTVT.

The V gene is TRBV2, the J gene TRBJ2-2; TRBD1 matches 8 bases. The V and J ends lost 5 bases and 6 bases, in that order; junction bases with no gene match: 8. The germline CDR1 and CDR2 sequences are SNHLY and FYNNEI. The CDR3 is 15 residues long. This CDR3 reads CASSLSQGAAGELFF. The CDR3 DNA reads as TGTGCCAGCAGTCTAAGCCAGGGGGCGGCCGGGGAGCTGTTTTTT.